A selection of T cell receptor beta chains follows, all from one sample in a study of T cells in localized non-small cell lung cancer. Repertoires were generated with immunoSEQ multiplex PCR, while TCRdb's copy carries only in-frame clones and drops some. The repertoire includes about 26,000 clones, around nine tenths of them detected once, and around 15% sits in the top ten. The sequencing used peripheral blood, collected before any cancer treatment. The receptor source for this set is a female donor of 60 years or more with stage II squamous cell lung carcinoma. CDR3s include the opening cysteine and the closing phenylalanine or tryptophan. D genes are given only for firm matches. Not every row has a clone size; where given, it reads once, few, many or a size class.

J: TRBJ1-4
D: -
size: -
V: TRBV19
DNA: TGTGCAGGATCCGGGGGAACTAATGAAAAACTGTTTTTT
CDR3: CAGSGGTNEKLFF

J: TRBJ1-2
D: -
size: -
V: TRBV29-1
DNA: TGCAGCGTTGATAGAGGCTACACCTTC
CDR3: CSVDRGYTF

J: TRBJ1-3
D: -
size: -
V: TRBV7-8
DNA: TGTGCCTCTCGAGGGCACTCTGGAAACACCATATATTTT
CDR3: CASRGHSGNTIYF

J: TRBJ1-4
D: TRBD1
size: -
V: TRBV27
DNA: TGTGCCAGCAGGCGTCAAAGTCAGGGGGCAACTAATGAAAAACTGTTTTTT
CDR3: CASRRQSQGATNEKLFF

J: TRBJ2-1
D: TRBD2
size: once
V: TRBV11-3
DNA: TGTGCCAGCAGCTTTATAGCGGGAGGGCCGAATGAGCAGTTCTTC
CDR3: CASSFIAGGPNEQFF

J: TRBJ2-7
D: -
size: few
V: TRBV7-8
DNA: TGTGCCAGCAGCTCGGATCGGGGGGAGCAGTACTTC
CDR3: CASSSDRGEQYF

J: TRBJ1-5
D: -
size: -
V: TRBV7-2
DNA: TGTGCCAGCAGCTTATACGGGGCGGAACAGCCCCAGCATTTT
CDR3: CASSLYGAEQPQHF

J: TRBJ1-5
D: -
size: -
V: TRBV30
DNA: TGTGCCTGGAGTCGGGGGTTAAATAGCAATCAGCCCCAGCATTTT
CDR3: CAWSRGLNSNQPQHF

J: TRBJ2-7
D: -
size: -
V: TRBV13
DNA: TGTGCCAGCAGTCGGGAGTCCTACGAGCAGTACTTC
CDR3: CASSRESYEQYF

J: TRBJ1-6
D: -
size: -
V: TRBV27
DNA: TGTGCCAGCAGCCCCGGGACTGATTATTCACCCCTCCACTTT
CDR3: CASSPGTDYSPLHF

J: TRBJ1-5
D: -
size: -
V: TRBV5-6
DNA: TGTGCCAGCAGCTTGACCGATGGGGTCAATCAGCCCCAGCATTTT
CDR3: CASSLTDGVNQPQHF